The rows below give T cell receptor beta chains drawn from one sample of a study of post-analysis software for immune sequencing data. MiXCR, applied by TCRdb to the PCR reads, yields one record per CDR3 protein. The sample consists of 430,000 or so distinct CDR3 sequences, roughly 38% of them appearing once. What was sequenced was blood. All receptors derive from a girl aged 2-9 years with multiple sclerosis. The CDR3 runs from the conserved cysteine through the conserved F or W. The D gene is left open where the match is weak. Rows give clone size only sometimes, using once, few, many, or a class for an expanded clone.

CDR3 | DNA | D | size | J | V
CSATFFSGANVLTF | TGCAGTGCCACCTTCTTCTCTGGGGCCAACGTCCTGACTTTC | - | - | TRBJ2-6 | TRBV20-1
CASSRDFRSEQFF | TGTGCCAGCAGCCGGGACTTCAGGAGCGAGCAGTTCTTC | - | - | TRBJ2-1 | TRBV12-3/TRBV12-4
CSVQRASTDTQYF | TGCAGCGTTCAGCGGGCCAGCACAGATACGCAGTATTTT | - | - | TRBJ2-3 | TRBV29-1
CASSFNRGSGANVLTF | TGTGCCAGCAGTTTTAACAGGGGCTCTGGGGCCAACGTCCTGACTTTC | TRBD1 | - | TRBJ2-6 | TRBV27
CASSPRPGQYNSPLHF | TGCGCCAGCAGCCCCCGCCCGGGACAGTATAATTCACCCCTCCACTTT | TRBD1 | - | TRBJ1-6 | TRBV5-1
CASSQLAGGQETQYF | TGTGCCAGCAGCCAACTAGCGGGGGGACAAGAGACCCAGTACTTC | TRBD2 | - | TRBJ2-5 | TRBV14
CASGLVLSDRPYQETQYF | TGTGCTAGTGGTTTGGTACTGTCGGACAGGCCCTACCAAGAGACCCAGTACTTC | TRBD1 | - | TRBJ2-5 | TRBV12-5
CASSSRWHRPNEQFF | TGTGCCAGCAGTTCAAGGTGGCATCGCCCCAATGAGCAGTTCTTC | - | - | TRBJ2-1 | TRBV28
CASSLARGGFTDTQYF | TGTGCCAGCAGTTTAGCCCGCGGGGGGTTCACAGATACGCAGTATTTT | TRBD2 | many | TRBJ2-3 | TRBV12-3/TRBV12-4
CASSPLPVGDGYTF | TGTGCCAGCTCACCCCTCCCGGTCGGGGATGGCTACACCTTC | - | few | TRBJ1-2 | TRBV18
CASSLAGGRSRNEQFF | TGTGCCAGCAGCTTAGCGGGCGGGAGAAGTCGCAATGAGCAGTTCTTC | TRBD2 | - | TRBJ2-1 | TRBV7-2
CASWGQRDRDYGYTF | TGTGCCAGCTGGGGACAGAGAGATCGGGACTATGGCTACACCTTC | TRBD1 | once | TRBJ1-2 | TRBV25-1
CASSPSQTTNEKLFF | TGTGCCAGCAGTCCCTCCCAGACAACTAATGAAAAACTGTTTTTT | - | - | TRBJ1-4 | TRBV28
CASSVLSYNEQFF | TGTGCCAGCAGTGTACTATCCTACAATGAGCAGTTCTTC | - | once | TRBJ2-1 | TRBV2
CASSEAGSGYNEQFF | TGCGCCAGCAGTGAGGCCGGTAGCGGCTACAATGAGCAGTTCTTC | - | - | TRBJ2-1 | TRBV10-1
CSARAGRATNTGELFF | TGCAGTGCTAGAGCGGGCAGGGCGACGAACACCGGGGAGCTGTTTTTT | - | - | TRBJ2-2 | TRBV20-1
CASSLRQWGYTF | TGTGCCAGCAGTTTAAGGCAGTGGGGCTACACCTTC | - | - | TRBJ1-2 | TRBV12-3/TRBV12-4
CASSLRDRGDIQYF | TGTGCCAGCAGTTTAAGGGACAGGGGGGACATTCAGTACTTC | TRBD1 | - | TRBJ2-4 | TRBV27
CASSFRVRGNYNEQFF | TGTGCCAGCAGCTTTCGAGTGCGGGGGAACTACAATGAGCAGTTCTTC | TRBD2 | - | TRBJ2-1 | TRBV11-2
CSASPGFVLSYEQYF | TGCAGTGCTAGCCCCGGCTTCGTGCTCTCCTACGAGCAGTACTTC | - | - | TRBJ2-7 | TRBV20-1